The present entry profiles one T cell receptor (beta chain) with its context. The antigen remains unidentified. The sample is drawn from a study of cytomegalovirus exposure and HLA in healthy donors. The study's findings and limits: Presence/absence analyses assumed roughly uniform sequencing depth across donors. Upon later analysis, TCR association rates were observed to vary by HLA locus, being highest for DRB1 and lowest for HLA-C.

CDR3 length: 16 amino acids. V shed 3 bases, J shed 8 bases, and the junction held 10 bases outside the gene matches. Germline V gene data show CDR1 as LGHNA and CDR2 as YNFKEQ. In the PCR, 60 Vbeta and 13 Jbeta primers were used. Assay used: immunoSEQ multiplex PCR; TCRdb lists only in-frame clones, some missing. In the table there are about 180,000 clones, about 81% of which are singletons. This clonotype originated in a middle-aged man in good health and CMV-seronegative. The chain joins TRBV4-2 to TRBJ2-2, with TRBD1 identical over 9 bases. Sequences were obtained from PBMCs. CDR3 residues: CASSQLDRGLGGELFF. DNA of the CDR3: TGTGCCAGCAGCCAGTTGGACAGGGGTTTGGGAGGGGAGCTGTTTTTT.